Here is one T cell receptor beta chain with its context. Per the study methods: How many nucleated cells were present was estimated from reference gene primer amplification. TCRdb keeps only in-frame clones here, not all; method: immunoSEQ multiplex PCR. V, J and clone size are taken as reported in that table, and D and trimming were inferred from the DNA itself. Among 70,000 to 90,000 clones listed, about 85% were seen once. There are 15 residues in the CDR3. V shed 6 bases and J 5 bases; nucleotides not matched to a gene: 6. Germline V gene lookup returns CDR1 MNHEY and CDR2 SVGEGT. This record belongs to a study of blood T cell repertoires in COVID-19. Study-level information: The United States, Italy and Spain were the sources of the acute and convalescent COVID-19 samples.

This chain uses TRBV6-2 or TRBV6-3 with TRBJ2-1; 11 positions agree with TRBD2. Material for sequencing was peripheral blood. The clonotype originates from a man in his sixties with acute or convalescent COVID-19. For the CDR3, the DNA is TGTGCCAGCAGCCTACTAGCGGGGGCCCACAATGAGCAGTTCTTC. Translation: CASSLLAGAHNEQFF.